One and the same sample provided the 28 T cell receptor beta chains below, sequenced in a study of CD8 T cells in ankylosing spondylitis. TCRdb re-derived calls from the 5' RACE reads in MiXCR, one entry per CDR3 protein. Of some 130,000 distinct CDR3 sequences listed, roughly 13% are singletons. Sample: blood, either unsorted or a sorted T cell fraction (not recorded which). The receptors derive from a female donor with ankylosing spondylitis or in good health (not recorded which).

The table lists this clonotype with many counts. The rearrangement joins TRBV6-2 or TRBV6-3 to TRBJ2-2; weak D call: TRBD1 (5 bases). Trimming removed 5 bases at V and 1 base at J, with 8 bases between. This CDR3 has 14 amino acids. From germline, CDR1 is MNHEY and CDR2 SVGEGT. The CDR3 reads CASSKQVNTGELFF. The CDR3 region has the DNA TGTGCCAGCAGTAAACAGGTGAACACCGGGGAGCTGTTTTTT.

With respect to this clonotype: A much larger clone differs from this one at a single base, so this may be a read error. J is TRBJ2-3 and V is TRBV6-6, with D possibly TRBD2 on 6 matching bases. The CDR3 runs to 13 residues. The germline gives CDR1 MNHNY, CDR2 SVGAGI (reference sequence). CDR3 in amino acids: CVSTAGKSDTQYF. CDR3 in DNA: TGTGTCAGCACGGCGGGGAAGTCAGATACGCAGTATTTT.

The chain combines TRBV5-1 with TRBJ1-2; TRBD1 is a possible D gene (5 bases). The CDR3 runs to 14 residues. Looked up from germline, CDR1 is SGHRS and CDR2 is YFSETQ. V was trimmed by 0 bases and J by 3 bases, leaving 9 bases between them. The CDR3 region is CASSLASGDYGYTF. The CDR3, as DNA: TGCGCCAGCAGCTTGGCTTCGGGGGACTATGGCTACACCTTC.

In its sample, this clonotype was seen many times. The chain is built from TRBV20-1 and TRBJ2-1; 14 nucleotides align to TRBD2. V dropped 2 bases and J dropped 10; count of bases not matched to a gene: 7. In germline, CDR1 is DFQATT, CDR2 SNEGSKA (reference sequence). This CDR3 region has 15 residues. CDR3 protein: CSARKGLAGVREQFF. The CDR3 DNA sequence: TGCAGTGCTAGAAAGGGACTAGCGGGAGTTAGGGAGCAGTTCTTC.

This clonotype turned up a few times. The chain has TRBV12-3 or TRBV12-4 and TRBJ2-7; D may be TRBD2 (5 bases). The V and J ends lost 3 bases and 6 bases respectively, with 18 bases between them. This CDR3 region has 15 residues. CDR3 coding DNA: TGTGCCAGCAGTTTTAGGAGGACGGTAACTAGCGAGCAGTACTTC. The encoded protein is CASSFRRTVTSEQYF.

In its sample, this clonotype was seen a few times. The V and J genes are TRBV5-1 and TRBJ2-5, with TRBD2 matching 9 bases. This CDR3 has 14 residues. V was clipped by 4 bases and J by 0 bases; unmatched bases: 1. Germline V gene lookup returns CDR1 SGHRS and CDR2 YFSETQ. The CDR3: CASSSGGYQETQYF. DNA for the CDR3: TGCGCCAGCAGCAGCGGGGGGTACCAAGAGACCCAGTACTTC.

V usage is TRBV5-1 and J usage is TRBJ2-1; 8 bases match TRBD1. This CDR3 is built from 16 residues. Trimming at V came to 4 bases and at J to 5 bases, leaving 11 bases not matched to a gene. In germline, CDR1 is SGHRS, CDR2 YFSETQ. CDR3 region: CASSPITGGPDNEQFF. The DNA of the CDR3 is TGCGCCAGCAGCCCCATCACAGGGGGACCCGACAATGAGCAGTTCTTC.

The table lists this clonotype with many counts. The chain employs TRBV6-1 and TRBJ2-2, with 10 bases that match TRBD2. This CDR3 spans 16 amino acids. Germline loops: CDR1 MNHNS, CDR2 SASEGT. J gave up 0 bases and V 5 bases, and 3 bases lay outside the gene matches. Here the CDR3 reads CASSTGTSANTGELFF. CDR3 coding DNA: TGTGCCAGCAGTACGGGGACTAGCGCGAACACCGGGGAGCTGTTTTTT.

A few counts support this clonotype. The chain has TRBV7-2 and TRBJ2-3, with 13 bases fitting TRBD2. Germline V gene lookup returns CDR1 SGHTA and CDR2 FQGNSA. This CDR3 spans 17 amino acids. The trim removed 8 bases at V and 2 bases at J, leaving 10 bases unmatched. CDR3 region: CASLLAGGSSTTDTQYF. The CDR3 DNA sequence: TGTGCCAGCTTACTAGCGGGAGGGAGTTCTACCACAGATACGCAGTATTTT.

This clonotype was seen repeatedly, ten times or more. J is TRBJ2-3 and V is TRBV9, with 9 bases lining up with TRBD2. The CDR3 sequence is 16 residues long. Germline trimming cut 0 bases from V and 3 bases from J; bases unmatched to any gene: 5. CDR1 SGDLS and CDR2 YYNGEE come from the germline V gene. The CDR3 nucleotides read TGTGCCAGCAGCGTAGGTCTAGCGGGGCGGACAGATACGCAGTATTTT. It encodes CASSVGLAGRTDTQYF.

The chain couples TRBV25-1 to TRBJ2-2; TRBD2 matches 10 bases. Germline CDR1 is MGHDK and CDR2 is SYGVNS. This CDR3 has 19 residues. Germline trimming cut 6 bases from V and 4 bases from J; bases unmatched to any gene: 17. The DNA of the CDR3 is TGTGCCAGCAGGGGACTAGCGCTACAGAAGAGGCTGGGCACCGGGGAGCTGTTTTTT. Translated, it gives CASRGLALQKRLGTGELFF.

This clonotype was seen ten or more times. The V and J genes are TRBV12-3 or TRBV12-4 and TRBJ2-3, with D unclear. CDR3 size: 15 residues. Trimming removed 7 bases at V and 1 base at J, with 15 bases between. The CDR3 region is CASTVGVRGTDTQYF. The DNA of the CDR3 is TGTGCCAGCACCGTTGGGGTGAGAGGCACAGATACGCAGTATTTT.

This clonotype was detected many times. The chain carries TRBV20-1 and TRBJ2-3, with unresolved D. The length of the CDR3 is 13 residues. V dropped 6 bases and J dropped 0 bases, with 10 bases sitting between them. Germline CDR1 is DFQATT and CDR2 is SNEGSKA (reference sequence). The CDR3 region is CSAQVPSTDTQYF. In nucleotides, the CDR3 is TGCAGTGCCCAGGTGCCTAGCACAGATACGCAGTATTTT.

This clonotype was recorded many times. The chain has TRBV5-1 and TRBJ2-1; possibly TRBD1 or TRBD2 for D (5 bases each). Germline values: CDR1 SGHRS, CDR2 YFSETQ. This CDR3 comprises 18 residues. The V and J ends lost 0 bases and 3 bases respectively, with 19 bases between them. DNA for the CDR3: TGCGCCAGCAGCTTGGCTACGTGGGAGACAGATCGCTACAATGAGCAGTTCTTC. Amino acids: CASSLATWETDRYNEQFF.

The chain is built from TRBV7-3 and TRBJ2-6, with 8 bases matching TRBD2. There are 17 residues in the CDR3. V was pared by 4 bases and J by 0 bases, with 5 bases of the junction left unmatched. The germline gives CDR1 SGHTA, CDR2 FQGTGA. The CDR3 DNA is TGTGCCAGCAGCTCAGCGGGGGCCCTCTCTGGGGCCAACGTCCTGACTTTC. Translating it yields CASSSAGALSGANVLTF.

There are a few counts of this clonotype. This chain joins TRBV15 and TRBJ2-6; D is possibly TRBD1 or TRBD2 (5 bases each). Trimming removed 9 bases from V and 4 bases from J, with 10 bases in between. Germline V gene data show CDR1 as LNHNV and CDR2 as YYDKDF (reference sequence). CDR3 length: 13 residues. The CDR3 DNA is TGTGCCACTGGGGCTAGCGGGGCCAACGTCCTGACTTTC. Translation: CATGASGANVLTF.

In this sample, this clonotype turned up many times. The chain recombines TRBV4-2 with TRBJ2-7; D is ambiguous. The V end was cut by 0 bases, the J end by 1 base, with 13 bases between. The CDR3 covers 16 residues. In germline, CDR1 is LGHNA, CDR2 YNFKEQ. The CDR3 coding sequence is TGTGCCAGCAGCCAAGATAGGGAAGGGATATCCTACGAGCAGTACTTC. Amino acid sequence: CASSQDREGISYEQYF.

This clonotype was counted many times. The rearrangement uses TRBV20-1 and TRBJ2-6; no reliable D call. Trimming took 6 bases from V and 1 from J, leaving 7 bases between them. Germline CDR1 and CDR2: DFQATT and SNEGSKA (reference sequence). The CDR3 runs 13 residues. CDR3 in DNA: TGCAGTGCCCCAGTATCTGGGGCCAACGTCCTGACTTTC. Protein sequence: CSAPVSGANVLTF.

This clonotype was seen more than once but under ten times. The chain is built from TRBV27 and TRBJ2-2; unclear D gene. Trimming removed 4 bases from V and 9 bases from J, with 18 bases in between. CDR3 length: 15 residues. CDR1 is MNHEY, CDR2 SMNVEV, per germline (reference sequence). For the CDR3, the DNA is TGTGCCAGCAGTTCCAACCCCCCTATCTCCCGGGAGCTGTTTTTT. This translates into CASSSNPPISRELFF.

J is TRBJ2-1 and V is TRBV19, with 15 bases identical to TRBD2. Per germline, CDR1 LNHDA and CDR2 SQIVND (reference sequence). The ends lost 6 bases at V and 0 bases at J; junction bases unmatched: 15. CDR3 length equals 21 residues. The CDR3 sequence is CASSPVPGTSGRKSSYNEQFF. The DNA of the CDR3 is TGTGCCAGTAGCCCGGTGCCCGGGACTAGCGGGAGGAAGAGCTCCTACAATGAGCAGTTCTTC.

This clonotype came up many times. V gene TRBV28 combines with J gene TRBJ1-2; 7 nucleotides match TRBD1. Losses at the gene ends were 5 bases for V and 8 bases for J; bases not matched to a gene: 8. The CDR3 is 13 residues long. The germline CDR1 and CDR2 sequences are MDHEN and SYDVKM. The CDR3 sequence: CASSNRGMGGYTF. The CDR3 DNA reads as TGTGCCAGCAGTAACAGGGGAATGGGGGGCTACACCTTC.

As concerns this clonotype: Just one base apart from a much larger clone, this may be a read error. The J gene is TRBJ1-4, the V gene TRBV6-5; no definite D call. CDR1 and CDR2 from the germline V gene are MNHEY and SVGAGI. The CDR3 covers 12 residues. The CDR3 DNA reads TGTGTCCTGGTGGAAACTAATGAAAAACTGTTTTTT. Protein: CVLVETNEKLFF.

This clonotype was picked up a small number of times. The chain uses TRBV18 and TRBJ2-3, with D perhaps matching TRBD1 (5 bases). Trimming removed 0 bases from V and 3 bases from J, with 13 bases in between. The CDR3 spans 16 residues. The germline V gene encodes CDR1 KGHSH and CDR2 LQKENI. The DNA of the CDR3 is TGTGCCAGCTCACCACCTGAGGCAGGGATTACAGATACGCAGTATTTT. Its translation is CASSPPEAGITDTQYF.

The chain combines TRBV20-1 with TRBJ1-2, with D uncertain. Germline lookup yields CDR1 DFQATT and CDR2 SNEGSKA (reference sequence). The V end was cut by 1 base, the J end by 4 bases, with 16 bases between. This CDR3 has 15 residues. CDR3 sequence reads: CSARVDGLLGYGYTF. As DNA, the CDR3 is TGCAGTGCTAGAGTCGACGGCTTGCTGGGCTATGGCTACACCTTC.

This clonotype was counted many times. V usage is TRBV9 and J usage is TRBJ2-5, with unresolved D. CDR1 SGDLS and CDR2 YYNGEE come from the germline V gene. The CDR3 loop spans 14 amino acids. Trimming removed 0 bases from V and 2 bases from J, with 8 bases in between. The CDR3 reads CASSVAPYQETQYF. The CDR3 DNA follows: TGTGCCAGCAGCGTAGCCCCTTATCAAGAGACCCAGTACTTC. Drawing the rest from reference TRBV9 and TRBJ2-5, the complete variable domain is DSGVTQTPKHLITATGQRVTLRCSPRSGDLSVYWYQQSLDQGLQFLIQYYNGEERAKGNILERFSAQQFPDLHSELNLSSLELGDSALYFCASSVAPYQETQYFGPGTRLLVL.

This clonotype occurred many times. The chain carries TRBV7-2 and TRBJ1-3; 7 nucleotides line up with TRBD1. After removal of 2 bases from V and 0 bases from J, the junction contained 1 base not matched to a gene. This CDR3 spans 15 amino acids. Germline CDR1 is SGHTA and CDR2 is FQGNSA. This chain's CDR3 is CASSLRTGSGNTIYF. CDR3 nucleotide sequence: TGTGCCAGCAGCTTACGGACAGGCTCTGGAAACACCATATATTTT.

CDR3 in DNA: TGCGCCAGCAGCGGATGGGAAACAGGGGGCCATGCCGGGGAGCTGTTTTTT. Protein: CASSGWETGGHAGELFF. V and J are TRBV5-1 and TRBJ2-2; the match to TRBD1 covers 9 bases. The CDR3 spans 17 residues. Germline values: CDR1 SGHRS, CDR2 YFSETQ. The V segment lost 4 bases and the J segment 6 bases; nucleotides outside the gene matches: 13.

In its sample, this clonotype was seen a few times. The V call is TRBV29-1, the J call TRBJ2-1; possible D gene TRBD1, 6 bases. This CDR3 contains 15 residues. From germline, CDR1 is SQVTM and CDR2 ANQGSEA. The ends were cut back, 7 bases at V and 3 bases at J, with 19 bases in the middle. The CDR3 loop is CSADLGAEFYNEQFF. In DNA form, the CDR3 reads TGCAGCGCCGATCTGGGGGCAGAGTTCTACAATGAGCAGTTCTTC.